These 4 T cell receptor beta chains were sequenced from one sample in a study of Ad26.COV2.S vaccination and SARS-CoV-2 variants. Treatment described: 19 received Ad26.COV2.S at low or high dose, single or two shots; 5 received placebo; per-sample allocation not given. Collection of the samples took place on day 63 after the first injection of vaccine or placebo. Produced via immunoSEQ multiplex PCR; TCRdb's table is partial and in-frame only. The table includes around 370,000 clones, roughly 84% detected once. The input for sequencing was peripheral blood, taken in a trial of Ad26.COV2.S vaccine versus placebo. These receptors all stem from a person between 18 and 65 years old who received the Ad26.COV2.S COVID-19 vaccine or a placebo.

The chain is built from TRBV18 and TRBJ1-5; the D is unclear. Between the trimmed V and J ends, which lost 3 bases and 5 bases, there was a span of 8 bases. The germline CDR1 and CDR2 sequences are KGHSH and LQKENI. CDR3 length: 13 amino acids. The CDR3 spells CASSPGRDQPQHF. The CDR3 bases are TGTGCCAGCTCACCTGGTAGGGATCAGCCCCAGCATTTT.

The CDR3 sequence: CASRTAGGHYEQYF. The CDR3 DNA reads TGTGCCAGCAGAACAGCGGGGGGGCATTACGAGCAGTACTTC. The J gene is TRBJ2-7, the V gene TRBV13; 10 bases map to TRBD2. The CDR3 length is 14 residues. Trimming removed 6 bases from V and 4 bases from J; junction bases left unmatched: 6. CDR1 is PRHDT, CDR2 FYEKMQ, per germline (reference sequence).

This clone was observed a few times. V and J are TRBV10-3 and TRBJ1-5; D gene unclear. The CDR3 spans 12 residues. The V gene lost 8 bases and the J gene lost 3 bases, with 8 bases spanning the gap. Germline V CDR1 and CDR2: ENHRY, SYGVKD. The CDR3 loop is CAIGIHNQPQHF. CDR3 bases: TGTGCCATCGGGATCCACAATCAGCCCCAGCATTTT.

The chain links TRBV7-2 to TRBJ2-7, with a weak D call TRBD2 (6 bases). Trimming took off 2 bases at V and 0 bases at J, with 11 bases between the two ends. CDR3 length equals 15 residues. CDR1 and CDR2 from the germline V gene are SGHTA and FQGNSA. In DNA, the CDR3 is TGTGCCAGCAGCTTAAGTGGGAGGTACTCCTACGAGCAGTACTTC. Residues: CASSLSGRYSYEQYF.